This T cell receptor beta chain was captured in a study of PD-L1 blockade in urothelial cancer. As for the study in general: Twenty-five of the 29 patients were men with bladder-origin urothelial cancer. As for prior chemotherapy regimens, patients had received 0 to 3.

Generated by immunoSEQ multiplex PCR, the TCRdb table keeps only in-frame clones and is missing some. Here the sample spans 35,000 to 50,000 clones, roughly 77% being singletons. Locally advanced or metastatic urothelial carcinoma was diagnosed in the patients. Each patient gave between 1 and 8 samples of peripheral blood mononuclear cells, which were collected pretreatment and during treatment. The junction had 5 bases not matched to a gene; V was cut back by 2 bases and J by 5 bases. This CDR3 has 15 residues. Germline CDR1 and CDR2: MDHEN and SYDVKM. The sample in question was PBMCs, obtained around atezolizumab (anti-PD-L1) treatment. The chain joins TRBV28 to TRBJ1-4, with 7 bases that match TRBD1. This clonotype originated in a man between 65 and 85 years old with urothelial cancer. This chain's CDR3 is CASSLPGTENEKLFF. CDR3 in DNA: TGTGCCAGCAGTTTACCCGGGACAGAGAATGAAAAACTGTTTTTT.